Listed here are 12 T cell receptor beta chains from one sample, sequenced in a study of blood T cell repertoires in COVID-19. Profiling relied on immunoSEQ multiplex PCR, and the TCRdb table lists in-frame clones only, not all of them. This sample has tens of thousands of clones, with under 80% found just once. Sample: peripheral blood. The receptor source for this set is a human donor in a cohort sampled during active COVID-19.

The chain employs TRBV5-6 and TRBJ1-1; tentatively, D is TRBD1 (6 bases). The germline V and J ends were trimmed by 7 bases and 5 bases, with 21 bases remaining between them. The CDR3 has 15 residues. Germline lookup yields CDR1 SGHDT and CDR2 YYEEEE. The CDR3 DNA follows: TGTGCCAGCGCGAGGGGGAGCTTGGATCGGACTGAAGCTTTCTTT. This encodes CASARGSLDRTEAFF.

The J gene is TRBJ2-5, the V gene TRBV5-8; no reliable D call. CDR1 and CDR2 (germline): SGHTS, YDEGEE. Trimming removed 4 bases at V and 1 base at J, with 8 bases between. This CDR3 comprises 13 residues. CDR3 sequence reads: CASSPGSQETQYF. CDR3 bases: TGTGCCAGCAGCCCCGGTAGCCAAGAGACCCAGTACTTC.

This clone was seen a few times. CDR3 in DNA: TGTGCCAGCAGCGTACTTGGGGCCAACGTCCTGACTTTC. Residues: CASSVLGANVLTF. The V and J genes are TRBV9 and TRBJ2-6; D call uncertain. The CDR3 contains 13 residues. CDR1 and CDR2 from the germline V gene are SGDLS and YYNGEE. V lost 1 base to trimming and J lost 3 bases, with 2 bases between them.

The J gene is TRBJ2-7, the V gene TRBV5-1; the D gene is possibly TRBD2 (5 bases). This CDR3 spans 15 amino acids. Looked up from germline, CDR1 is SGHRS and CDR2 is YFSETQ. With 1 base removed from V and 3 bases from J, the gap between germline ends came to 14 bases. CDR3 in DNA: TGCGCCAGCAGCTTGATGAGCGGCCTCCTCTACGAGCAGTACTTC. It yields the protein CASSLMSGLLYEQYF.

This clone has a handful of counts. The rearrangement links TRBV5-5 to TRBJ2-2; the D is unclear. V was pared by 1 base and J by 3 bases, with 7 bases between. Germline V CDR1 and CDR2: SGHKS, YYEKEE (reference sequence). This CDR3 spans 14 amino acids. Here the CDR3 DNA reads TGTGCCAGCAGCTTGCGCGATTACACCGGGGAGCTGTTTTTT. Translated: CASSLRDYTGELFF.

The chain recombines TRBV10-1 with TRBJ1-6; D remains unclear. Germline CDR1 reads WNHNN; CDR2 reads SYGVQD (reference sequence). Trimming cost V 2 bases and J 7 bases, with 9 bases left between them. The CDR3 spans 14 residues. The CDR3 region is CASSEEHRNSPLHF. The DNA of the CDR3 is TGCGCCAGCAGTGAGGAGCATAGAAATTCACCCCTCCACTTT.

This chain joins TRBV5-6 and TRBJ2-1, with 8 bases aligning to TRBD1. The CDR3 consists of 14 residues. The germline V gene has CDR1 SGHDT and CDR2 YYEEEE. After removal of 3 bases from V and 7 bases from J, the junction contained 6 bases not matched to a gene. The CDR3 coding sequence is TGTGCCAGCAGCTCCCGACAGGGGAGGAATGAGCAGTTCTTC. Its protein product is CASSSRQGRNEQFF.

This chain uses TRBV4-1 with TRBJ1-2; D not certain. V was shortened by 2 bases and J by 0 bases, with 13 bases between the two germline ends. CDR1 and CDR2 from the germline V gene are MGHRA and YSYEKL. The CDR3 has 16 amino acids. CDR3 residues: CASSQNAVTANYGYTF. The CDR3 bases are TGCGCCAGCAGCCAAAATGCAGTTACAGCTAACTATGGCTACACCTTC.

The chain joins TRBV7-9 to TRBJ2-7; 8 bases match TRBD2. Germline trimming cut 3 bases from V and 6 bases from J; bases unmatched to any gene: 10. The CDR3 contains 15 residues. Germline V gene data show CDR1 as SEHNR and CDR2 as FQNEAQ (reference sequence). CDR3 sequence: CASSFSGLGIVEQYF. For the CDR3, the DNA is TGTGCCAGCAGCTTCTCGGGACTAGGAATTGTCGAGCAGTACTTC. Complete variable domain (other parts from reference TRBV7-9 and TRBJ2-7): DTGVSQNPRHKITKRGQNVTFRCDPISEHNRLYWYRQTLGQGPEFLTYFQNEAQLEKSRLLSDRFSAERPKGSFSTLEIQRTEQGDSAMYLCASSFSGLGIVEQYFGPGTRLTVT.

The chain recombines TRBV11-3 with TRBJ1-5, with 10 positions matching TRBD1. This CDR3 has 18 residues. In germline, CDR1 is SGHNT, CDR2 YENEEA. V dropped 1 base and J dropped 1; count of bases not matched to a gene: 7. In DNA form, the CDR3 reads TGTGCCAGCAGCTTAGGACAGGGGGCGCGAAGCAGCAATCAGCCCCAGCATTTT. Its translation: CASSLGQGARSSNQPQHF.

This sequence joins TRBV7-2 and TRBJ1-2, with 12 nucleotides matching TRBD1. CDR3 length equals 17 residues. Trimming at V came to 1 base and at J to 6 bases, leaving 9 bases not matched to a gene. CDR1 and CDR2 (germline): SGHTA, FQGNSA. The CDR3 loop reads CASSLVFGTGGLDGYTF. In DNA, the CDR3 is TGTGCCAGCAGCTTAGTCTTCGGGACAGGGGGCTTGGATGGCTACACCTTC.

This clone was seen many times. The rearrangement links TRBV9 to TRBJ1-6; D not resolved. Trimming left V 4 bases short and J 7 bases short, with 18 bases between. The CDR3 contains 16 residues. Germline CDR1 SGDLS, CDR2 YYNGEE. The CDR3 region is CASSSTRTVGNSPLHF. The CDR3 DNA reads TGTGCCAGCAGCTCCACCAGAACCGTCGGGAATTCACCCCTCCACTTT.